The TCR beta chain under discussion was sequenced for a study of shared clonotypes between healthy human individuals. CDR3 length equals 12 residues. The ends lost 6 bases at V and 7 bases at J; junction bases unmatched: 4. Germline loops: CDR1 SQVTM, CDR2 ANQGSEA. Of note for this clone: Other DNA sequences within the sample encode an identical CDR3.

Every donor was a Caucasian adult from Nashville, Tennessee. Some clones are missing from TCRdb's copy, which holds only in-frame ones; the method was immunoSEQ multiplex PCR. The sample has 1,400,000 or so clones, just under 99% seen once; the top ten hold 0.36%. The TCR originated in a man under 40 in good health. The genes are TRBV29-1 and TRBJ2-7; 12 bases line up with TRBD1. The specimen sequenced was naive CD4+ T cells sorted from blood. This sample's subset: CD45RA+ positively selected. CDR3 residues: CSVGQGAGEQYF. Here the CDR3 DNA reads TGCAGCGTGGGACAGGGGGCGGGTGAGCAGTACTTC.